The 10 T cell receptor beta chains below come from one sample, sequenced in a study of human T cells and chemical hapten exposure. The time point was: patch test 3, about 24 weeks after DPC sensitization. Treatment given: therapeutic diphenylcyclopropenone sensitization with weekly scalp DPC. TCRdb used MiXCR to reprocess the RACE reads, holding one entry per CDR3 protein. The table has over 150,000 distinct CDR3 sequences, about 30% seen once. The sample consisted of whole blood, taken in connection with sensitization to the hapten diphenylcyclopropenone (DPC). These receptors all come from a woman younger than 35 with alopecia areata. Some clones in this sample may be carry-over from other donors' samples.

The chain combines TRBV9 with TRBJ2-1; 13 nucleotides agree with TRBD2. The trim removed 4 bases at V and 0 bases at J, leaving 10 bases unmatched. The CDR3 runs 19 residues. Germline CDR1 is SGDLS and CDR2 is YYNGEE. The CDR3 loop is CASSPTSGRALGSYNEQFF. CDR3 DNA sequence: TGTGCCAGCAGCCCCACTAGCGGGAGGGCCCTAGGCTCCTACAATGAGCAGTTCTTC.

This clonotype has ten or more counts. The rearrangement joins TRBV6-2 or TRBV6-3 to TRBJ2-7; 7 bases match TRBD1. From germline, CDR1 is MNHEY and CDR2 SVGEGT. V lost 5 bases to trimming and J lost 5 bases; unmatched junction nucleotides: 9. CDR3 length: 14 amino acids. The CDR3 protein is CASSAGTEGNEQYF. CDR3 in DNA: TGTGCCAGCAGTGCAGGGACAGAGGGTAACGAGCAGTACTTC.

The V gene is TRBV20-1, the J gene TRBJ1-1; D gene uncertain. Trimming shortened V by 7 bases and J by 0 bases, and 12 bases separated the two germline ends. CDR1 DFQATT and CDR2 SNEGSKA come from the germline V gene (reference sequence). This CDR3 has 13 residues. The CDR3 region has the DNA TGCAGTGTTCCGGGGTCCATGAACACTGAAGCTTTCTTT. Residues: CSVPGSMNTEAFF.

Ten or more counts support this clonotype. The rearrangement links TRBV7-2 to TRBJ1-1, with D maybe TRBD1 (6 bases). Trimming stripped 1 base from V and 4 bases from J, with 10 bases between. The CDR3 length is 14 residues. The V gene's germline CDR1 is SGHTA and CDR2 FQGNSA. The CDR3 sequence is CASSLGGLGTEAFF. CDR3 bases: TGTGCCAGCAGCTTAGGGGGGCTTGGCACTGAAGCTTTCTTT.

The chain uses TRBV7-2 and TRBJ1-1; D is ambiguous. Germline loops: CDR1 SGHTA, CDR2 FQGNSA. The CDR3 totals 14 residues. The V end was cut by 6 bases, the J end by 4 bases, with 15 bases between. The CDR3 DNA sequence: TGTGCCAGCAGACTTGACGCCTGGGGCACTGAAGCTTTCTTT. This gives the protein CASRLDAWGTEAFF.

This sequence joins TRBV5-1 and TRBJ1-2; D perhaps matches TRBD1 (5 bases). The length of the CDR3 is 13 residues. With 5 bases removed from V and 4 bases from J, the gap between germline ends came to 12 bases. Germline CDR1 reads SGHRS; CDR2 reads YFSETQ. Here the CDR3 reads CASSTGLLYGYTF. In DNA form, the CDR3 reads TGCGCCAGCAGTACAGGACTCCTCTATGGCTACACCTTC.

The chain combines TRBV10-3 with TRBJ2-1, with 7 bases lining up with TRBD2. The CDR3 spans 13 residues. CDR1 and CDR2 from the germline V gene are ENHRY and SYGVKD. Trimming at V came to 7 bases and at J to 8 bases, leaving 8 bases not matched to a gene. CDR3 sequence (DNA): TGTGCCATCACGGACTGGGCGGGAGATGAGCAGTTCTTC. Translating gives CAITDWAGDEQFF.

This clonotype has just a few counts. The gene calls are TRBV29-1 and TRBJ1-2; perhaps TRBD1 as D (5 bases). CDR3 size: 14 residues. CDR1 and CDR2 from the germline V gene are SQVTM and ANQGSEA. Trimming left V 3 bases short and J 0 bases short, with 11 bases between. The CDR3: CSVDQGRPNYGYTF. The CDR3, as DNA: TGCAGCGTTGACCAGGGCAGACCTAACTATGGCTACACCTTC.

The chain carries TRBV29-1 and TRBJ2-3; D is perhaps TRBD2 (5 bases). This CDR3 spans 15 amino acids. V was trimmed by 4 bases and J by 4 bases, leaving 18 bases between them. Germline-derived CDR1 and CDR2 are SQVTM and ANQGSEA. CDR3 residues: CSVVSRGRSADTQYF. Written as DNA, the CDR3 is TGCAGCGTTGTTTCTCGGGGTCGGAGCGCAGATACGCAGTATTTT.

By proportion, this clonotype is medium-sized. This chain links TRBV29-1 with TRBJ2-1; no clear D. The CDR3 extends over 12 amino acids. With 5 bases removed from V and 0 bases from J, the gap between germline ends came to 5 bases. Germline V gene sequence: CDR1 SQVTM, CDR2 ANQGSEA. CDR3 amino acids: CSVRNSYNEQFF. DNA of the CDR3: TGCAGCGTTAGGAACTCCTACAATGAGCAGTTCTTC.